This entry lists 14 T cell receptor beta chains sequenced from one sample in a study of T cells in Graves' hyperthyroidism and ophthalmopathy. The investigators amplified TCR beta CDR3 regions from RNA transcripts. TCR CDR3 regions were first amplified by RT-PCR with HTBI primers. TCRdb re-called the multiplex PCR reads with MiXCR, one entry per CDR3 protein. The repertoire holds 300,000 to 450,000 distinct CDR3 sequences, with about 15% as singletons. The sequenced material came from blood. These receptors came from a woman in her twenties or thirties with Graves' hyperthyroidism.

The chain couples TRBV12-3 or TRBV12-4 to TRBJ1-2; TRBD1 is a possible D gene (5 bases). Trimming removed 1 base from V and 9 bases from J, with 9 bases in between. This CDR3 has 12 residues. CDR3 nucleotide sequence: TGTGCCAGCAGTTTAGGGGGGACGAGCTACACCTTC. Residues: CASSLGGTSYTF.

This clonotype occurred a few times. CDR3 coding DNA: TGCGCCAGCAGCCAATCCTTAGCGGGAGGGCCATTAGGTCGGCAGTTCTTC. Protein product: CASSQSLAGGPLGRQFF. The chain links TRBV4-1 to TRBJ2-1, with 11 bases lining up with TRBD2. The CDR3 length is 17 residues. J was trimmed by 12 bases and V by 2 bases; bases with no gene match: 15. Germline CDR1 and CDR2: MGHRA and YSYEKL.

This sequence joins TRBV20-1 and TRBJ1-2; D perhaps matches TRBD1 (5 bases). This CDR3 has 14 amino acids. Germline loops: CDR1 DFQATT, CDR2 SNEGSKA (reference sequence). V lost 3 bases to trimming and J lost 6 bases, with 17 bases between them. CDR3 protein: CSASPGLRTNGYTF. The CDR3 coding sequence is TGCAGTGCTAGTCCGGGACTTCGCACTAATGGCTACACCTTC.

In its sample, this clonotype was seen a few times. The rearrangement links TRBV18 to TRBJ2-3; D unresolved. The ends were cut back, 1 base at V and 0 bases at J, with 11 bases in the middle. The CDR3 contains 16 residues. Germline assignment: CDR1 KGHSH and CDR2 LQKENI. CDR3 nucleotide sequence: TGTGCCAGCTCACCACTGAGCGCCAGTAGCACAGATACGCAGTATTTT. This encodes CASSPLSASSTDTQYF.

This clonotype occurred many times. V is TRBV12-3 or TRBV12-4 and J is TRBJ2-2; D is undetermined. Trimming removed 2 bases at V and 6 bases at J, with 4 bases between. CDR3 length equals 12 residues. The CDR3 sequence: CASSLSPGELFF. The CDR3 DNA reads as TGTGCCAGCAGTTTAAGTCCCGGGGAGCTGTTTTTT.

Ten or more counts support this clonotype. This chain joins TRBV12-3 or TRBV12-4 and TRBJ2-1, with unresolved D. The CDR3 totals 16 residues. Trimming pared 2 bases from V and 6 bases from J, leaving 17 bases between. The CDR3 bases are TGTGCCAGCAGTTTACTCGCTTGGCGTAGGTCCAATGAGCAGTTCTTC. Residues: CASSLLAWRRSNEQFF.

The chain recombines TRBV19 with TRBJ2-1; 7 bases align to TRBD1. CDR1 is LNHDA, CDR2 SQIVND, per germline (reference sequence). Germline trimming cut 8 bases from V and 8 bases from J; bases unmatched to any gene: 12. The CDR3 covers 14 residues. This chain's CDR3 is CASGRGFGWDEQFF. The CDR3 region has the DNA TGTGCCAGTGGCAGGGGGTTCGGTTGGGATGAGCAGTTCTTC.

This clonotype appeared a few times. The chain employs TRBV6-1 and TRBJ1-2; 9 bases are a match to TRBD1. There are 13 residues in the CDR3. The germline V gene has CDR1 MNHNS and CDR2 SASEGT. V shed 4 bases and J 6 bases; nucleotides not matched to a gene: 3. This CDR3 is CASSADRGNGYTF. The CDR3 nucleotides are TGTGCCAGCAGTGCGGACAGGGGCAATGGCTACACCTTC.

This chain connects TRBV3-1 to TRBJ2-2; D tentatively reads TRBD1 or TRBD2 (6 bases each). The V end was cut by 3 bases, the J end by 5 bases, with 13 bases between. Germline CDR1 and CDR2: LGHDT and YNNKEL (reference sequence). The CDR3 covers 15 residues. CDR3 in DNA: TGTGCCAGCAGCCATGAGGGGGGTCCGACCGGGGAGCTGTTTTTT. This codes for CASSHEGGPTGELFF.

This chain connects TRBV5-1 to TRBJ2-1; a possible D gene is TRBD2 (6 bases). The CDR3 covers 15 residues. V was pared by 5 bases and J by 3 bases, with 15 bases between. Germline loops: CDR1 SGHRS, CDR2 YFSETQ. In nucleotides, the CDR3 is TGCGCCAGCAGGGCGGAGGGTTCCCTCTACAATGAGCAGTTCTTC. The encoded protein is CASRAEGSLYNEQFF.

This clonotype was counted ten times or more. This chain uses TRBV11-2 with TRBJ2-3, with D possibly being TRBD1 or TRBD2 (5 bases each). There are 14 residues in the CDR3. V was pared by 4 bases and J by 8 bases, with 16 bases between. Germline CDR1 is SGHAT and CDR2 is FQNNGV. The CDR3 region has the DNA TGTGCCAGCAGCTCTCCCTTTTTTGGGGGTACGCAGTATTTT. Translation: CASSSPFFGGTQYF.

This clonotype was recorded at least ten times. The V and J genes are TRBV5-1 and TRBJ2-3; no definite D call. This CDR3 is built from 15 residues. Germline assignment: CDR1 SGHRS and CDR2 YFSETQ. V was clipped by 1 base and J by 2 bases, with 11 bases between them. CDR3: CASSLNPQFTDTQYF. CDR3 bases: TGCGCCAGCAGCTTGAATCCACAGTTCACAGATACGCAGTATTTT. Filled out from reference TRBV5-1 and TRBJ2-3, the complete variable domain reads KAGVTQTPRYLIKTRGQQVTLSCSPISGHRSVSWYQQTPGQGLQFLFEYFSETQRNKGNFPGRFSGRQFSNSRSEMNVSTLELGDSALYLCASSLNPQFTDTQYFGPGTRLTVL.

CDR3 sequence: CASSYGRDRSYGYTF. The CDR3 DNA follows: TGTGCCAGCAGCTATGGTCGGGACAGATCCTATGGCTACACCTTC. V and J are TRBV5-6 and TRBJ1-2; 7 nucleotides agree with TRBD1. Trimming at V came to 3 bases and at J to 4 bases, leaving 9 bases not matched to a gene. The CDR3 loop spans 15 amino acids. The germline V gene encodes CDR1 SGHDT and CDR2 YYEEEE.

The CDR3 DNA follows: TGCGCCAGCAGCCAAGGGTGGGGACAGGGTCCTTACGAGCAGTACTTC. This encodes CASSQGWGQGPYEQYF. The gene calls are TRBV4-1 and TRBJ2-7; the match to TRBD1 covers 9 bases. This CDR3 spans 16 amino acids. Germline CDR1 MGHRA, CDR2 YSYEKL. After removal of 1 base from V and 4 bases from J, the junction contained 8 bases not matched to a gene.